This TCR beta chain comes out of a study of blood T cell repertoires in COVID-19. Turning to the study itself: Researchers got acute and convalescent COVID-19 samples from the United States, Italy and Spain. PBMCs, B-cell-depleted T cells, or T cells were the source of the cDNA or gDNA that made up the material.

Generated by immunoSEQ multiplex PCR, the TCRdb table keeps only in-frame clones and is missing some. Of roughly 170,000 clones in the sample, 65% to 85% were seen once. Germline loops: CDR1 MGHRA, CDR2 YSYEKL. CDR3 length equals 15 residues. Trimming took 5 bases from V and 6 from J; bases not matched to a gene: 6. Participant ages covered about 18 to 90 years across 20 to 30 US areas. Participants' reported clinical history set cohort assignment. Specimen: PBMCs or T cells enriched from blood (not recorded which). This clonotype was obtained from a middle-aged woman with acute COVID-19. The V call is TRBV4-1, the J call TRBJ2-1, with 11 bases aligning to TRBD2. CDR3 bases: TGCGCCAGCAGCGGAGAAGGACTAGCGGGCAATGAGCAGTTCTTC. This codes for CASSGEGLAGNEQFF.